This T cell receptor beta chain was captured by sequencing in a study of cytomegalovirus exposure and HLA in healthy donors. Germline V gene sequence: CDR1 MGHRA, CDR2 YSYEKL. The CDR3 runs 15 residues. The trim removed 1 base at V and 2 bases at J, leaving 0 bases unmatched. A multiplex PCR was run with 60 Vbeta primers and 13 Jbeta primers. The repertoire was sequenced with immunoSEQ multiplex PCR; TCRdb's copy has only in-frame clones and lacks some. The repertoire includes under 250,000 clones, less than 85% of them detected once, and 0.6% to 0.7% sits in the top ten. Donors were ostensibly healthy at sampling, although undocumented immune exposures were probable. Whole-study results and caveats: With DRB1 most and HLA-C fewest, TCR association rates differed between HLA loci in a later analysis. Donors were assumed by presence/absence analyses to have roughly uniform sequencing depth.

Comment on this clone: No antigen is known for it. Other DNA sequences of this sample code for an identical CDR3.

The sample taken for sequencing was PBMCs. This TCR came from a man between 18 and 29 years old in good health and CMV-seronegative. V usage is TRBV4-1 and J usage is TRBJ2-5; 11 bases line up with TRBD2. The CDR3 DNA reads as TGCGCCAGCAGCCAAGGGACTAGCGGGCAAGAGACCCAGTACTTC. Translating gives CASSQGTSGQETQYF.